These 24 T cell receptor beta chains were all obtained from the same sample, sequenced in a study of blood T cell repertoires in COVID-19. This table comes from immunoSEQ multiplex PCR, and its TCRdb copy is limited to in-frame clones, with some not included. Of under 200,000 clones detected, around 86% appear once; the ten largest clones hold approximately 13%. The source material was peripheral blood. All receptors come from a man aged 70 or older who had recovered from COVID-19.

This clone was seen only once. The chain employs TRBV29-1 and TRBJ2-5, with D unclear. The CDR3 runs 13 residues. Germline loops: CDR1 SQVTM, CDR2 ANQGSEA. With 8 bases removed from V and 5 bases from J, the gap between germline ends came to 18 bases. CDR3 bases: TGCAGCACCCCGACGCTACACGGGGAGACCCAGTACTTC. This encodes CSTPTLHGETQYF.

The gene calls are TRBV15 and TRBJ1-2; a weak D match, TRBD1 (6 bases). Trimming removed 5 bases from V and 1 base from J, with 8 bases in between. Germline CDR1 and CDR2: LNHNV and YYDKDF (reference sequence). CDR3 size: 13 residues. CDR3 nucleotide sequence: TGTGCCACCAGCGGGGACATTAACTATGGCTACACCTTC. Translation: CATSGDINYGYTF. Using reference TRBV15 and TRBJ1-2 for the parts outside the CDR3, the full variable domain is DAMVIQNPRYQVTQFGKPVTLSCSQTLNHNVMYWYQQKSSQAPKLLFHYYDKDFNNEADTPDNFQSRRPNTSFCFLDIRSPGLGDTAMYLCATSGDINYGYTFGSGTRLTVV.

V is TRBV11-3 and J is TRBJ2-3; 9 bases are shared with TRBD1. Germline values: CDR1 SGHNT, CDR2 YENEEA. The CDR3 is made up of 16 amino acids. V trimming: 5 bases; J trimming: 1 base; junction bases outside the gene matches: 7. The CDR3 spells CASSPSDRGGTDTQYF. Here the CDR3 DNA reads TGTGCCAGCAGCCCATCAGACAGGGGGGGCACAGATACGCAGTATTTT.

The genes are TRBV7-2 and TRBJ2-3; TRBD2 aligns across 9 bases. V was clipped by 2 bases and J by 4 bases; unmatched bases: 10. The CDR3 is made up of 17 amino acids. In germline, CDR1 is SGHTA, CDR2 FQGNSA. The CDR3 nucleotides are TGTGCCAGCAGCTTAAATTCCCGGACTAGCGTCGCAGATACGCAGTATTTT. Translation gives CASSLNSRTSVADTQYF.

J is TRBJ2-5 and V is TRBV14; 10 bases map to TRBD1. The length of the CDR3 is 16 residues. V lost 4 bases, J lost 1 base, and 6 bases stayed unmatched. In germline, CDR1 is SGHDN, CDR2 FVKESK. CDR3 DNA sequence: TGTGCCAGCAGCCCCGGGACAGGGGACGCCCAAGAGACCCAGTACTTC. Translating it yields CASSPGTGDAQETQYF.

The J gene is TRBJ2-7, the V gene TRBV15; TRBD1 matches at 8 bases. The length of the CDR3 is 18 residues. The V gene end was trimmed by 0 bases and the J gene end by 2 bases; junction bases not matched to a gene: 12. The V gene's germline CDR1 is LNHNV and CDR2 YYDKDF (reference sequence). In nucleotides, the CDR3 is TGTGCCACCAGCAGAGATCTCGTAGCGGACAGGGTTGCCTACGAGCAGTACTTC. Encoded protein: CATSRDLVADRVAYEQYF.

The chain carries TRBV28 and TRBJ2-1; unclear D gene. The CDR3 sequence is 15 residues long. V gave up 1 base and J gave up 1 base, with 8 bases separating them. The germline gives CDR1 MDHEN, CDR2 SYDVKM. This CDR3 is CASSLFRRSYNEQFF. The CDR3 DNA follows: TGTGCCAGCAGTTTATTTCGCAGGTCCTACAATGAGCAGTTCTTC.

CDR3: CASSWTPHSEQYF. DNA of the CDR3: TGTGCCAGCAGCTGGACACCCCACTCCGAGCAGTACTTC. The chain recombines TRBV3-1 (or the pseudogene TRBV3-2) with TRBJ2-7; D might be TRBD1 (5 bases). CDR3 length: 13 residues. CDR1 and CDR2 from the germline V gene are LGHDT and YNNKEL (reference sequence). V lost 5 bases to trimming and J lost 6 bases, with 14 bases between them.

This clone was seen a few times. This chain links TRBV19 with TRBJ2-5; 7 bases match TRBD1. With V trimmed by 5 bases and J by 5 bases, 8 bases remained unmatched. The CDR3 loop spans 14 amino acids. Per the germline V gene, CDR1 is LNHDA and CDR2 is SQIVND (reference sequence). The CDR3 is CASSGTQGLETQYF. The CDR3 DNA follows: TGTGCCAGTAGTGGGACACAGGGGCTGGAGACCCAGTACTTC.

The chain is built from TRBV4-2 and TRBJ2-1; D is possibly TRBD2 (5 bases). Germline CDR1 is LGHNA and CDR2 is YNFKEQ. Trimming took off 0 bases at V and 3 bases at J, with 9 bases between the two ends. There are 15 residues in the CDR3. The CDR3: CASSQDTGVYNEQFF. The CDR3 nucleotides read TGTGCCAGCAGCCAAGATACCGGGGTCTACAATGAGCAGTTCTTC.

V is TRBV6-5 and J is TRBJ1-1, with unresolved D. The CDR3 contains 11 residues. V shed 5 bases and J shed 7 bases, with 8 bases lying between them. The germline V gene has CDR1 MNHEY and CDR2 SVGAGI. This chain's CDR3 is CASSNINEAFF. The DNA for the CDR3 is TGTGCCAGCAGTAACATAAATGAAGCTTTCTTT.

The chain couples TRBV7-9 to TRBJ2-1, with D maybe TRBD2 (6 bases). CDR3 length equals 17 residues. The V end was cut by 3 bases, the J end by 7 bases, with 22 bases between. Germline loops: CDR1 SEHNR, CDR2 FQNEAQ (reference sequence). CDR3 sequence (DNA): TGTGCCAGCAGCTTTCCTCATAGCCCGGGAGCTGGGAATGAGCAGTTCTTC. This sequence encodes CASSFPHSPGAGNEQFF.

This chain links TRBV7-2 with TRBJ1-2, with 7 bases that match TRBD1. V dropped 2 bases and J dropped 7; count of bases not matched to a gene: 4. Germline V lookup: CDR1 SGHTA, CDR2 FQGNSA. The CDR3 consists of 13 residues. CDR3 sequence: CASSLSDRAGYTF. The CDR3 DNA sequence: TGTGCCAGCAGCTTATCAGACAGGGCTGGCTACACCTTC.

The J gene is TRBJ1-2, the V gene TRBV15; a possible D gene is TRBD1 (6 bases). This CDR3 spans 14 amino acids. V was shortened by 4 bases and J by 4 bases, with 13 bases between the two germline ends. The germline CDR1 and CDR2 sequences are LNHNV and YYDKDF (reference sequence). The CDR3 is CATSTSMTGYGYTF. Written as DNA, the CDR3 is TGTGCCACCAGCACTTCTATGACAGGCTATGGCTACACCTTC.

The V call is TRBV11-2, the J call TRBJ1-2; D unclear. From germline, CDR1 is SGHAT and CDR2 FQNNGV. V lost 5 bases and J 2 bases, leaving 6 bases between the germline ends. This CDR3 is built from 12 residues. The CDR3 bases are TGTGCCAGCAGCCCTTTGAACTATGGCTACACCTTC. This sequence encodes CASSPLNYGYTF.

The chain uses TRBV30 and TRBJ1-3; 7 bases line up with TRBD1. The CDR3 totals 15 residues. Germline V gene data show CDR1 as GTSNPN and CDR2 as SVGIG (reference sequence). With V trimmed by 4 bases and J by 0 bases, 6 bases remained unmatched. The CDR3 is CAWTKTGRSGNTIYF. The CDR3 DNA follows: TGTGCCTGGACGAAGACAGGGCGCTCTGGAAACACCATATATTTT.

Here the CDR3 DNA reads TGTGCCAGCAGCCCCTGGCAGGATCCTAACTACGAGCAGTACTTC. This gives the protein CASSPWQDPNYEQYF. The chain is built from TRBV11-2 and TRBJ2-7; D is undetermined. Trimming shortened V by 5 bases and J by 3 bases, and 17 bases separated the two germline ends. This CDR3 comprises 15 residues. Germline CDR1 is SGHAT and CDR2 is FQNNGV.

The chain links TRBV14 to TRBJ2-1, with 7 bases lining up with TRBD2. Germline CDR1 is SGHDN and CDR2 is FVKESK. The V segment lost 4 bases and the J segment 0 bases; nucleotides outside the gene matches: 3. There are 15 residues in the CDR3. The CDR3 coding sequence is TGTGCCAGCAGCCCCGGGGGGAGCTCCTACAATGAGCAGTTCTTC. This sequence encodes CASSPGGSSYNEQFF.

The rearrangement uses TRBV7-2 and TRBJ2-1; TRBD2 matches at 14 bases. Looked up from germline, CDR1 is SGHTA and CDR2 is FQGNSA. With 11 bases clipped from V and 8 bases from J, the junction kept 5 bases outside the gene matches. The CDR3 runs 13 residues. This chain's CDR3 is CAGGTSGGYEQFF. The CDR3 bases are TGTGCCGGCGGGACTAGCGGGGGCTATGAGCAGTTCTTC.

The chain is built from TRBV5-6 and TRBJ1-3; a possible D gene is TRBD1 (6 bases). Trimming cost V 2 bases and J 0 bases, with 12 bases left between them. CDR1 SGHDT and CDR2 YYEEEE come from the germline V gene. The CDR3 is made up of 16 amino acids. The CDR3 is CASSFVQGSSGNTIYF. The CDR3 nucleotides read TGTGCCAGCAGCTTTGTCCAGGGGAGCTCTGGAAACACCATATATTTT.

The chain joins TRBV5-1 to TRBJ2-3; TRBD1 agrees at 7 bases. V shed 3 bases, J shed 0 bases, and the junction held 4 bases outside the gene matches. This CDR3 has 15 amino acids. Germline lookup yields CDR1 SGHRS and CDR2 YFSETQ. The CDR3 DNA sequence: TGCGCCAGCAGCTCGGTGGGACAGAGCACAGATACGCAGTATTTT. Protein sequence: CASSSVGQSTDTQYF. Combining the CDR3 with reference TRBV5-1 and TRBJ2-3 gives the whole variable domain KAGVTQTPRYLIKTRGQQVTLSCSPISGHRSVSWYQQTPGQGLQFLFEYFSETQRNKGNFPGRFSGRQFSNSRSEMNVSTLELGDSALYLCASSSVGQSTDTQYFGPGTRLTVL.

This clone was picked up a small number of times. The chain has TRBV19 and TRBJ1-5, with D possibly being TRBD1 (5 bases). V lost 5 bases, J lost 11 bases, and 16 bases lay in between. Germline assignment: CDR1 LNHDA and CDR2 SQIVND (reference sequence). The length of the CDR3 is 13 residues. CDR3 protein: CASSYGHREAQHF. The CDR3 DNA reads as TGTGCCAGTAGTTATGGACACCGGGAGGCCCAGCATTTT.

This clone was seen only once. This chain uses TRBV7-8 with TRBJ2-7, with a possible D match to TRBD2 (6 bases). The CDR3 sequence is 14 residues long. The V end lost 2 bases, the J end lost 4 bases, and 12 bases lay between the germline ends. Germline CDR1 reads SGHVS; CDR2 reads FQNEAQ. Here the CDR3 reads CASSLLHGSYEQYF. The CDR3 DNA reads TGTGCCAGCAGCTTACTCCACGGGAGTTACGAGCAGTACTTC.

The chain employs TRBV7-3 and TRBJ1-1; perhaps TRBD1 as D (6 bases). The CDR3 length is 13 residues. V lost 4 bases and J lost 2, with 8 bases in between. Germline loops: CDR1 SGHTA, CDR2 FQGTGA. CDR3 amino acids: CASSSDSNTEAFF. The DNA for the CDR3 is TGTGCCAGCAGCTCGGACAGCAACACTGAAGCTTTCTTT.